Detailed here is one TCR beta chain. Antigen unknown. The source of the sample is a study of post-analysis software for immune sequencing data. Study summary: In terms of disease course, relapsing-remitting, secondary progressive and progressive-relapsing multiple sclerosis were included.

Study-wide findings and caveats: Roughly five TRBV segments appeared more often in patients than in controls, and TRBV5-6, TRBV5-1 and TRBV20-1 were among these. Strong same-batch co-clustering of samples appeared with F measure clustering. Multiple sclerosis was associated with a significant reduction in normalized Chao1 diversity relative to controls.

Each TCR beta cDNA library carried unique molecular identifiers. Between about 1 and 10 million T cells gave rise to about 450,000 cDNA molecules. One entry per CDR3 protein results from TCRdb running MiXCR on the PCR reads. The table shows 400,000 to 500,000 distinct CDR3 sequences, with more than 30% occurring only once. The CDR3 is made up of 13 amino acids. Trimming took 0 bases from V and 3 from J, leaving 6 bases between them. CDR1 is DFQATT, CDR2 SNEGSKA, per germline (reference sequence). This clonotype originated in a girl aged 2 to 10 with multiple sclerosis. This chain joins TRBV20-1 and TRBJ1-5, with no clear D. Sequencing used blood. CDR3 residues: CSARDKVNQPQHF. CDR3 DNA sequence: TGCAGTGCTAGAGATAAGGTCAATCAGCCCCAGCATTTT.